This note documents a single T cell receptor (beta chain) sequence. This entry belongs to a study of blood T cell repertoires in COVID-19. Original handling: Reference gene primer amplification gave nucleated cell count estimates. The method was immunoSEQ multiplex PCR; TCRdb's version includes in-frame clones alone and lacks a portion of them. V and J calls and clone size are copied from that table; D and trimming were computed from the DNA. In the table there are around 93,000 clones, 80% to 90% of which are singletons. The junction had 13 bases not matched to a gene; V was cut back by 6 bases and J by 3 bases. The CDR3 contains 17 residues. The germline V gene has CDR1 LNHDA and CDR2 SQIVND (reference sequence).

Input material: peripheral blood. The origin of this receptor is an elderly man with acute or convalescent COVID-19. The chain has TRBV19 and TRBJ1-1; 10 bases fit TRBD1. CDR3 sequence reads: CASRRLGTGEGYTEAFF. As DNA, the CDR3 is TGTGCCAGTAGACGTCTAGGGACAGGGGAAGGGTACACTGAAGCTTTCTTT.